The rows below give T cell receptor beta chains drawn from one sample of a study of T-cell reconstitution after alpha-beta-depleted transplantation in children. MiXCR, run by TCRdb on the PCR reads, gives a single entry per CDR3 protein. The data contain some 390,000 distinct CDR3 sequences, roughly 21% of them seen just once; the ten biggest clones take up around 4%. The sample here was PBMCs from the stem cell graft donor, taken from the stem cell graft. The receptor set was obtained from a human donor who donated a stem cell graft to a child with acute myeloid leukemia. The CDR3 runs from the conserved cysteine through the conserved F or W. The order of the fields is J gene, V gene, clone size, D gene, CDR3 protein, CDR3 DNA. The D gene is left open where the match is weak. The listing skips clone size in some rows; elsewhere it reads once, few, many or a size class.

TRBJ2-5	TRBV24-1	few	-	CATSAGGFQETQYF	TGTGCCACCAGTGCCGGGGGTTTCCAAGAGACCCAGTACTTC
TRBJ2-7	TRBV12-3/TRBV12-4	-	-	CASSTTRYEQYF	TGTGCCAGCAGTACCACTCGGTACGAGCAGTACTTC
TRBJ1-1	TRBV2	few	-	CASSDMGTEAFF	TGTGCCAGCAGTGACATGGGCACTGAAGCTTTCTTT
TRBJ1-2	TRBV12-3/TRBV12-4	-	TRBD1	CASSLDRGIGYTF	TGTGCCAGCAGTTTGGACAGGGGGATTGGCTACACCTTC
TRBJ2-7	TRBV15	many	TRBD2	CATSRDLAAGVVYEQYF	TGTGCCACCAGCAGAGATCTGGCAGCGGGAGTTGTCTACGAGCAGTACTTC
TRBJ2-7	TRBV27	-	-	CASSLTFPGAEEQYF	TGTGCCAGCAGCCTCACTTTCCCAGGAGCGGAGGAGCAGTACTTC
TRBJ2-1	TRBV5-1	-	-	CASTFNPGSSYNEQFF	TGCGCCAGCACCTTTAACCCAGGGAGCTCCTACAATGAGCAGTTCTTC
TRBJ2-7	TRBV7-9	few	-	CASGSEVREQYF	TGTGCCAGCGGCTCAGAAGTTCGGGAGCAGTACTTC
TRBJ2-7	TRBV4-3	few	TRBD2	CASSQDRQGGYEQYF	TGCGCCAGCAGCCAAGATCGCCAGGGAGGGTACGAGCAGTACTTC
TRBJ2-7	TRBV20-1	once	TRBD2	CSARVGLAGGYEQYF	TGCAGTGCTAGGGTTGGACTAGCGGGAGGCTACGAGCAGTACTTC